This note documents a single TCR beta chain sequence. Its antigen is as yet unknown. The data were obtained in a study of radiotherapy plus CTLA-4 blockade in lung cancer. Looking at the study overall: There were objective responses in approximately 20% of patients, and around 30% had disease control.

Only in-frame clones appear in the TCRdb table, and some are missing; sequencing was by immunoSEQ multiplex PCR. The sample yields some 73,000 clones, over 70% seen once. V lost 0 bases to trimming and J lost 6 bases, with 12 bases between them. The CDR3 runs to 14 residues. Germline assignment: CDR1 SGHTA and CDR2 FQGNSA. Findings and caveats of the study: TCR clones originating in tumors grew in number in blood after radiotherapy plus ipilimumab. Per reports, early blood T cell clone dynamics, plus interferon-beta, forecast response most strongly.

Ipilimumab CTLA-4 blockade and focal radiation were given to patients with chemo-refractory metastatic non-small-cell lung cancer. This receptor was taken from a human donor with non-small cell lung cancer whose response to radiotherapy plus ipilimumab could not be evaluated. Some clones in this sample may be carry-over from other donors' samples. The J gene is TRBJ2-7, the V gene TRBV7-2; no definite D call. The sample was peripheral blood, taken from a patient treated with radiotherapy plus ipilimumab. The CDR3 loop is CASSLARSESEQYF. CDR3 nucleotide sequence: TGTGCCAGCAGCTTAGCGAGGTCGGAGAGCGAGCAGTACTTC.